The next 23 T cell receptor beta chains were all read from a single sample in a study of blood T cell repertoires in COVID-19. Some clones are missing from TCRdb's copy, which holds only in-frame ones; the method was immunoSEQ multiplex PCR. The sample has about 57,000 clones, approximately 81% seen once. Specimen: PBMCs or T cells enriched from blood (not recorded which). These TCRs come from a woman in her forties with acute COVID-19.

V is TRBV19 and J is TRBJ1-1, with 10 bases identical to TRBD1. The germline CDR1 and CDR2 sequences are LNHDA and SQIVND (reference sequence). The V segment lost 4 bases and the J segment 5 bases; nucleotides outside the gene matches: 7. The CDR3 spans 15 residues. The CDR3 protein is CASSTATGGATEAFF. The DNA of the CDR3 is TGTGCCAGTAGTACTGCGACAGGGGGCGCGACTGAAGCTTTCTTT.

The chain combines TRBV5-1 with TRBJ2-7, with D tentatively TRBD1 (5 bases). The V gene lost 2 bases and the J gene lost 4 bases, with 13 bases spanning the gap. Germline lookup yields CDR1 SGHRS and CDR2 YFSETQ. The CDR3 is 14 residues long. CDR3: CASSFSVGAYEQYF. DNA for the CDR3: TGCGCCAGCAGCTTCTCAGTTGGGGCATACGAGCAGTACTTC.

The chain couples TRBV29-1 to TRBJ2-3, with TRBD1 matching over 9 bases. The J segment lost 3 bases and the V segment lost 7 bases, leaving 11 bases of the junction unmatched. Germline V gene data show CDR1 as SQVTM and CDR2 as ANQGSEA. The CDR3 contains 15 residues. The CDR3 loop reads CSGKYGTGRTDTQYF. The CDR3 nucleotides read TGCAGCGGGAAATACGGGACAGGGAGAACAGATACGCAGTATTTT.

The rearrangement joins TRBV4-1 to TRBJ2-7; 7 nucleotides match TRBD2. J was trimmed by 5 bases and V by 2 bases; bases with no gene match: 9. CDR3 size: 15 residues. Germline CDR1 reads MGHRA; CDR2 reads YSYEKL. The chain's CDR3 is CASSQSAGGGDEQYF. The CDR3 nucleotides read TGCGCCAGCAGCCAATCCGCCGGCGGGGGAGACGAGCAGTACTTC.

This chain connects TRBV7-8 to TRBJ2-1, with 8 bases identical to TRBD2. Per germline, CDR1 SGHVS and CDR2 FQNEAQ. V lost 5 bases and J lost 14; bases outside the gene matches: 17. The CDR3 is 15 residues long. The CDR3 spells CASSPADGASGGKFF. The CDR3 region has the DNA TGTGCCAGCAGCCCCGCGGACGGGGCCAGCGGGGGTAAGTTCTTC.

This clone appeared a single time. The chain links TRBV28 to TRBJ2-7; 12 bases are a match to TRBD2. Germline V gene lookup returns CDR1 MDHEN and CDR2 SYDVKM. J lost 3 bases, V lost 5 bases, and 14 bases had no gene match. CDR3 length: 18 amino acids. CDR3 nucleotides: TGTGCCAGCAGTCCAGTACGACTAGCGGGAGTTCGGCGCTACGAGCAGTACTTC. Translated: CASSPVRLAGVRRYEQYF.

The chain combines TRBV19 with TRBJ2-7; weak D call: TRBD2 (5 bases). V was pared by 6 bases and J by 4 bases, with 13 bases between. The CDR3 length is 13 residues. Germline V gene data show CDR1 as LNHDA and CDR2 as SQIVND (reference sequence). Here the CDR3 DNA reads TGTGCCAGTAGAAGGACGGAGGAGTACGAGCAGTACTTC. Translating it yields CASRRTEEYEQYF.

The J gene is TRBJ1-6, the V gene TRBV9, with 9 bases fitting TRBD1. The CDR3 length is 13 residues. V shed 3 bases and J 14 bases; nucleotides not matched to a gene: 6. The V gene's germline CDR1 is SGDLS and CDR2 YYNGEE. The CDR3 spells CASSAGQGSTLHF. The DNA of the CDR3 is TGTGCCAGCAGCGCGGGACAGGGTTCCACCCTCCACTTT.

This clone has a single count. At one boundary the junction diverges from the germline segment, which might be a read error. This chain links TRBV12-3 or TRBV12-4 with TRBJ2-2; 9 bases are shared with TRBD2. The CDR3 sequence is 13 residues long. CDR3 in amino acids: CAGRLADPGELFF. The CDR3 nucleotides read TGTGCCGGCAGACTAGCGGATCCCGGGGAGCTGTTTTTT.

The chain uses TRBV12-3 or TRBV12-4 and TRBJ2-1; D is perhaps TRBD1 (6 bases). CDR3 size: 13 residues. V lost 5 bases, J lost 6 bases, and 11 bases lay in between. The CDR3 region has the DNA TGTGCCAGCAGTCCGAGGACAGCCAATGAGCAGTTCTTC. It encodes CASSPRTANEQFF.

The chain carries TRBV11-3 and TRBJ2-1; possible D gene TRBD1, 5 bases. The V and J ends lost 8 bases and 2 bases respectively, with 16 bases between them. The germline V gene encodes CDR1 SGHNT and CDR2 YENEEA. The CDR3 runs to 15 residues. CDR3 coding DNA: TGTGCCAGCGGTAATTCGGACACAACCTACAATGAGCAGTTCTTC. Its protein is CASGNSDTTYNEQFF.

The chain joins TRBV5-1 to TRBJ1-2; no definite D call. The CDR3 has 15 residues. V gave up 4 bases and J gave up 7 bases, with 20 bases separating them. Germline V gene lookup returns CDR1 SGHRS and CDR2 YFSETQ. The chain's CDR3 is CASSILEGVGGGYTF. CDR3 nucleotide sequence: TGCGCCAGCAGCATCCTAGAGGGAGTGGGCGGTGGCTACACCTTC.

The genes are TRBV7-9 and TRBJ2-5; D possibly corresponds to TRBD2 (5 bases). There are 19 residues in the CDR3. CDR1 and CDR2 (germline): SEHNR, FQNEAQ (reference sequence). Trimming cost V 1 base and J 1 base, with 22 bases left between them. CDR3 DNA: TGTGCCAGCAGCTTAGAAACGCAGAGGGAGATCACTCCCCAAGAGACCCAGTACTTC. Protein: CASSLETQREITPQETQYF.

This chain joins TRBV27 and TRBJ1-5; 7 nucleotides line up with TRBD1. The CDR3 is made up of 14 amino acids. J lost 9 bases, V lost 5 bases, and 10 bases had no gene match. In germline, CDR1 is MNHEY, CDR2 SMNVEV (reference sequence). The CDR3 reads CASSPLQGVRPQHF. The CDR3, as DNA: TGTGCCAGCAGTCCGCTTCAGGGGGTGAGGCCCCAGCATTTT.

The chain joins TRBV7-8 to TRBJ2-2; 11 bases are shared with TRBD2. The V gene's germline CDR1 is SGHVS and CDR2 FQNEAQ. The CDR3 runs 16 residues. Trimming at V came to 5 bases and at J to 2 bases, leaving 4 bases not matched to a gene. The CDR3 nucleotides read TGTGCCAGCAGCCAGACTAGCGGGACTAACACCGGGGAGCTGTTTTTT. Translating gives CASSQTSGTNTGELFF. The complete variable domain, with remaining parts taken from reference TRBV7-8 and TRBJ2-2, reads GAGVSQSPRYKVAKRGQDVALRCDPISGHVSLFWYQQALGQGPEFLTYFQNEAQLDKSGLPSDRFFAERPEGSVSTLKIQRTQQEDSAVYLCASSQTSGTNTGELFFGEGSRLTVL.

This clone was detected only a few times. The chain couples TRBV11-2 to TRBJ2-5; TRBD1 might be the D (5 bases). Trimming pared 6 bases from V and 1 base from J, leaving 18 bases between. CDR3 length equals 16 residues. Germline CDR1 and CDR2: SGHAT and FQNNGV. The DNA for the CDR3 is TGTGCCAGCAGTGTTAAAGGAGCAGGGCTCCAAGAGACCCAGTACTTC. Translated, it gives CASSVKGAGLQETQYF.

V and J are TRBV5-1 and TRBJ2-4, with a possible D match to TRBD2 (7 bases). V shed 7 bases and J shed 2 bases, with 13 bases lying between them. The germline CDR1 and CDR2 sequences are SGHRS and YFSETQ. The CDR3 runs to 14 residues. The CDR3 reads CASSGGLTKNIQYF. The CDR3 DNA sequence: TGCGCCAGCTCGGGGGGCCTGACCAAAAACATTCAGTACTTC.

The gene calls are TRBV7-9 and TRBJ1-4; 10 nucleotides agree with TRBD1. Germline V gene sequence: CDR1 SEHNR, CDR2 FQNEAQ (reference sequence). Trimming cost V 5 bases and J 4 bases; bases outside gene matches: 4. The CDR3 loop spans 15 amino acids. CDR3 loop: CASSRTGGLNEKLFF. In DNA form, the CDR3 reads TGTGCCAGCAGCCGGACAGGGGGACTTAATGAAAAACTGTTTTTT.

As concerns this clone: Sequence at one end of the junction differs from germline and may be a read error. The CDR3 DNA sequence: TGCAGTGCTAGTGGGGGCACGGATACGCAGTATTTT. Its protein is CSASGGTDTQYF. The rearrangement links TRBV20-1 to TRBJ2-3; a possible D gene is TRBD1 (6 bases). This CDR3 region has 12 residues. Germline V gene sequence: CDR1 DFQATT, CDR2 SNEGSKA (reference sequence).

The chain uses TRBV27 and TRBJ2-7; the match to TRBD1 covers 9 bases. This CDR3 has 14 amino acids. V trimming: 7 bases; J trimming: 3 bases; junction bases outside the gene matches: 7. The germline CDR1 and CDR2 sequences are MNHEY and SMNVEV (reference sequence). CDR3 bases: TGTGCCAGCAAACCGGGACAGGGAATCTACGAGCAGTACTTC. Protein product: CASKPGQGIYEQYF.

V and J are TRBV6-5 and TRBJ1-3; the match to TRBD1 covers 8 bases. Germline-derived CDR1 and CDR2 are MNHEY and SVGAGI. The trim removed 6 bases at V and 5 bases at J, leaving 6 bases unmatched. The CDR3 spans 14 residues. The DNA of the CDR3 is TGTGCCAGCAGGGACAGGGAAAGGAGAAACACCATATATTTT. Encoded protein: CASRDRERRNTIYF.

The V gene is TRBV7-3, the J gene TRBJ2-2; 11 bases line up with TRBD2. The junction had 7 bases not matched to a gene; V was cut back by 3 bases and J by 1 base. Germline V gives CDR1 SGHTA, CDR2 FQGTGA. The CDR3 covers 18 residues. Here the CDR3 reads CASSFNLAGGKNTGELFF. The DNA for the CDR3 is TGTGCCAGCAGCTTTAATTTAGCGGGAGGGAAGAACACCGGGGAGCTGTTTTTT. The complete variable domain, with remaining parts taken from reference TRBV7-3 and TRBJ2-2, reads GAGVSQTPSNKVTEKGKYVELRCDPISGHTALYWYRQSLGQGPEFLIYFQGTGAADDSGLPNDRFFAVRPEGSVSTLKIQRTERGDSAVYLCASSFNLAGGKNTGELFFGEGSRLTVL.

The chain couples TRBV6-5 to TRBJ1-3; D is ambiguous. The length of the CDR3 is 15 residues. Germline V gene lookup returns CDR1 MNHEY and CDR2 SVGAGI. Trimming stripped 7 bases from V and 4 bases from J, with 17 bases between. The CDR3 DNA is TGTGCCAGCACCAAAAGGGAGGGTATGGGAAACACCATATATTTT. Protein sequence: CASTKREGMGNTIYF.